This passage covers 10 T cell receptor beta chains from one sample sequenced in a study of blood T cell repertoires in COVID-19. The method was immunoSEQ multiplex PCR; TCRdb's version includes in-frame clones alone and lacks a portion of them. This table holds 110,000 or so clones, around 90% found once. Sequenced: peripheral blood. These receptors all stem from a woman between 45 and 65 years old with acute or convalescent COVID-19.

The genes are TRBV7-3 and TRBJ2-7; no firm D call. V lost 0 bases and J lost 3, with 9 bases in between. This CDR3 has 14 amino acids. The germline V gene encodes CDR1 SGHTA and CDR2 FQGTGA. CDR3: CASSLTEALYEQYF. The CDR3 coding sequence is TGTGCCAGCAGCTTAACAGAGGCCCTCTACGAGCAGTACTTC.

The V and J genes are TRBV14 and TRBJ2-7, with 11 bases identical to TRBD2. The J segment lost 4 bases and the V segment lost 4 bases, leaving 0 bases of the junction unmatched. This CDR3 is 13 amino acids long. CDR1 and CDR2 from the germline V gene are SGHDN and FVKESK. The CDR3 nucleotides are TGTGCCAGCAGCCCTAGCGGGAGGTACGAGCAGTACTTC. This translates into CASSPSGRYEQYF. Together with reference TRBV14 and TRBJ2-7, the CDR3 gives the full variable domain: EAGVTQFPSHSVIEKGQTVTLRCDPISGHDNLYWYRRVMGKEIKFLLHFVKESKQDESGMPNNRFLAERTGGTYSTLKVQPAELEDSGVYFCASSPSGRYEQYFGPGTRLTVT.

This clone has only a few counts. CDR3 region: CASRGGDTEAFF. DNA for the CDR3: TGTGCCAGCAGAGGGGGGGACACTGAAGCTTTCTTT. The chain links TRBV3-1 (or the pseudogene TRBV3-2) to TRBJ1-1; maybe TRBD1 (6 bases). V lost 6 bases and J 3 bases, leaving 8 bases between the germline ends. Per the germline V gene, CDR1 is LGHDT and CDR2 is YNNKEL (reference sequence). There are 12 residues in the CDR3.

The J gene is TRBJ1-2, the V gene TRBV4-1; D is uncertain. This CDR3 has 15 residues. Per the germline V gene, CDR1 is MGHRA and CDR2 is YSYEKL. V lost 5 bases and J lost 5, with 18 bases in between. In nucleotides, the CDR3 is TGCGCCAGCAGCTCCGACATAAACAGCCAATATGGCTACACCTTC. Translating gives CASSSDINSQYGYTF.

The rearrangement joins TRBV5-5 to TRBJ2-7, with a weak D call TRBD1 (6 bases). The germline CDR1 and CDR2 sequences are SGHKS and YYEKEE (reference sequence). Trimming removed 2 bases from V and 3 bases from J, with 12 bases in between. The CDR3 spans 14 residues. The CDR3: CASSFRDKIYEQYF. The CDR3 bases are TGTGCCAGCAGCTTCCGGGACAAGATCTACGAGCAGTACTTC.

The chain couples TRBV6-6 to TRBJ1-1, with no clear D. Looked up from germline, CDR1 is MNHNY and CDR2 is SVGAGI (reference sequence). With 2 bases removed from V and 1 base from J, the gap between germline ends came to 11 bases. This CDR3 spans 15 amino acids. CDR3 DNA sequence: TGTGCCAGCAGTTACAATTTGGCTGGGAACACTGAAGCTTTCTTT. This translates into CASSYNLAGNTEAFF.

This rearrangement joins TRBV9 to TRBJ2-3; 9 bases agree with TRBD2. The CDR3 totals 15 residues. The J segment lost 6 bases and the V segment lost 2 bases, leaving 7 bases of the junction unmatched. CDR1 is SGDLS and CDR2 is YYNGEE in the germline V gene. CDR3 bases: TGTGCCAGCAGCGTTAGCGGGAGAGGTATGGATACGCAGTATTTT. This encodes CASSVSGRGMDTQYF.

The chain joins TRBV27 to TRBJ2-7, with D unresolved. Deletions cut 2 bases from V and 5 bases from J, with 10 bases between. The germline V gene has CDR1 MNHEY and CDR2 SMNVEV (reference sequence). The CDR3 has 13 residues. The CDR3 DNA reads TGTGCCAGCAGTTTAAGCATGAGCGACGAGCAGTACTTC. Residues: CASSLSMSDEQYF.

This chain joins TRBV6-1 and TRBJ2-1; 14 positions match TRBD2. V gave up 4 bases and J gave up 0 bases; unmatched junction bases: 8. Germline lookup yields CDR1 MNHNS and CDR2 SASEGT. This CDR3 is built from 19 residues. The DNA of the CDR3 is TGTGCCAGCAGTGGACTAGCGGGAGGGCTTATGAGCTCCTACAATGAGCAGTTCTTC. It encodes CASSGLAGGLMSSYNEQFF.

This clone was observed once. Here the CDR3 DNA reads TGTGCCAGCAGTCTTGGGTGGACAGCCACAGATACGCAGTATTTT. This sequence encodes CASSLGWTATDTQYF. J is TRBJ2-3 and V is TRBV28; TRBD1 might be the D (6 bases). Germline-derived CDR1 and CDR2 are MDHEN and SYDVKM. The CDR3 spans 15 residues. Trimming took 5 bases from V and 2 from J, leaving 14 bases between them.